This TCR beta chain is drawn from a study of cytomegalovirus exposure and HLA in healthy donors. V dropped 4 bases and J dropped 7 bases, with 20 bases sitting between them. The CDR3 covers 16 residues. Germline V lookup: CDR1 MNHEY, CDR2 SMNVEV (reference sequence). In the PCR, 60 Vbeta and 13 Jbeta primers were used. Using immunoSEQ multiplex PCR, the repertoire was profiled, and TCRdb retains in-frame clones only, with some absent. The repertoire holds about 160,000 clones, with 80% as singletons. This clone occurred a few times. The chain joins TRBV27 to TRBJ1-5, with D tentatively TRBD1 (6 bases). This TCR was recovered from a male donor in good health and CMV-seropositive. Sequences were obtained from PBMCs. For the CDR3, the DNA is TGTGCCAGCAGTTCGGTTAAGGGGGAGATTGGACAGCCCCAGCATTTT. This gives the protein CASSSVKGEIGQPQHF.